Included here is one T cell receptor (beta chain) sequence, with context. Its antigen is currently unknown. The data were taken from a study of cytomegalovirus exposure and HLA in healthy donors. Study results and limitations: V segments that were indistinguishable, TRBV6-2 and TRBV6-3 among them, were omitted from analysis.

J lost 3 bases, V lost 6 bases, and 8 bases had no gene match. There are 15 residues in the CDR3. CDR1 and CDR2 from the germline V gene are SGHRS and YFSETQ. It was with 60 Vbeta and 13 Jbeta primers that the PCR ran. Only in-frame clones appear in the TCRdb table, and some are missing; sequencing was by immunoSEQ multiplex PCR. Found here are 90,000 to 150,000 clones, roughly 70% of them singletons; the top ten hold 2.9%. The chain employs TRBV5-1 and TRBJ2-7, with 11 bases matching TRBD2. This TCR derives from a middle-aged woman in good health and CMV-seropositive. Sequences were obtained from PBMCs. The CDR3 here is CASTRATSGIYEQYF. The CDR3 DNA sequence: TGCGCCAGCACGCGTGCGACTAGCGGGATCTACGAGCAGTACTTC.